The 3 T cell receptor beta chains below were found in one sample sequenced in a study of CD8 T cells in ankylosing spondylitis. Using its own MiXCR run on the 5' RACE reads, TCRdb lists one record per CDR3 protein. The repertoire holds 250,000 to 350,000 distinct CDR3 sequences, with 15% to 20% as singletons. Sequencing input: blood, either unsorted or a sorted T cell fraction (not recorded which). These receptors all come from a male donor with ankylosing spondylitis or in good health (not recorded which).

In this sample, this clonotype turned up a few times. V gene TRBV20-1 combines with J gene TRBJ1-2; a possible D gene is TRBD1 (5 bases). The V gene's germline CDR1 is DFQATT and CDR2 SNEGSKA (reference sequence). The CDR3 consists of 15 residues. Trimming pared 1 base from V and 2 bases from J, leaving 14 bases between. CDR3 amino acids: CSARGGYRRNYGYTF. DNA of the CDR3: TGCAGTGCTAGAGGGGGATACAGGAGAAACTATGGCTACACCTTC.

This clonotype has more than one count but fewer than ten. The chain carries TRBV6-1 and TRBJ2-7, with D maybe TRBD1 (6 bases). V was cut by 3 bases and J by 2 bases, with 14 bases left in between. The CDR3 covers 15 residues. In germline, CDR1 is MNHNS, CDR2 SASEGT. In DNA, the CDR3 is TGTGCCAGCAGTGATTTTGACAGGCTAACCTACGAGCAGTACGTC. Translation: CASSDFDRLTYEQYV.

V is TRBV4-2 and J is TRBJ2-1, with no clear D. The CDR3 totals 12 residues. The germline V gene has CDR1 LGHNA and CDR2 YNFKEQ. The V end was cut by 2 bases, the J end by 5 bases, with 4 bases between. DNA for the CDR3: TGTGCCAGCAGCCAATCCAACAATGAGCAGTTCTTC. Translated, it gives CASSQSNNEQFF.